Presented here are 28 T cell receptor beta chains from one specimen sequenced in a study of cytomegalovirus exposure and HLA in healthy donors. Amplification used 60 Vbeta primers and 13 Jbeta primers. The data were produced by immunoSEQ multiplex PCR, yet TCRdb's version contains in-frame clones alone and is incomplete. The sample holds approximately 150,000 clones; about 80% are singletons and the top ten take about 1.3%. Sequencing was performed on PBMCs. Receptors originate from a man younger than 45 in good health and CMV-seronegative.

The V and J genes are TRBV30 and TRBJ2-3; no clear D gene. V gave up 2 bases and J gave up 2 bases, with 14 bases separating them. Germline CDR1 and CDR2: GTSNPN and SVGIG (reference sequence). The CDR3 is 15 amino acids. The CDR3 bases are TGTGCCTGGAGTCAGGTGACCCTTCTCACAGATACGCAGTATTTT. Translation: CAWSQVTLLTDTQYF.

This chain uses TRBV30 with TRBJ1-2; D not resolved. Germline V gene sequence: CDR1 GTSNPN, CDR2 SVGIG (reference sequence). The V gene lost 0 bases and the J gene lost 5 bases, with 7 bases spanning the gap. This CDR3 has 12 residues. Here the CDR3 reads CAWSVNAYGYTF. CDR3 DNA sequence: TGTGCCTGGAGTGTAAACGCGTATGGCTACACCTTC.

The V and J genes are TRBV19 and TRBJ1-5; TRBD1 matches at 10 bases. Per the germline V gene, CDR1 is LNHDA and CDR2 is SQIVND (reference sequence). This CDR3 has 15 amino acids. Trimming at V came to 10 bases and at J to 0 bases, leaving 6 bases not matched to a gene. CDR3 protein: CATSGQGNSNQPQHF. CDR3 nucleotide sequence: TGTGCCACCTCGGGACAGGGGAATAGCAATCAGCCCCAGCATTTT.

The chain couples TRBV6-4 to TRBJ2-2; 10 nucleotides match TRBD1. This CDR3 spans 15 amino acids. Germline V lookup: CDR1 MRHNA, CDR2 SNTAGT. V shed 4 bases and J 5 bases; nucleotides not matched to a gene: 4. The CDR3 reads CASSVGTGETGELFF. The CDR3 DNA sequence: TGTGCCAGCAGTGTCGGGACAGGGGAGACCGGGGAGCTGTTTTTT.

The CDR3 loop reads CATSGGVSAAPETQYF. The CDR3 DNA reads TGTGCCACGTCAGGGGGCGTTTCCGCCGCCCCAGAGACCCAGTACTTC. V and J are TRBV15 and TRBJ2-5, with TRBD1 matching 8 bases. J lost 4 bases, V lost 9 bases, and 16 bases had no gene match. From germline, CDR1 is LNHNV and CDR2 YYDKDF (reference sequence). This CDR3 has 16 residues.

This clone was counted between two and nine times. The chain uses TRBV30 and TRBJ2-1; the match to TRBD2 covers 9 bases. CDR1 is GTSNPN and CDR2 is SVGIG in the germline V gene (reference sequence). CDR3 length: 15 amino acids. V dropped 2 bases and J dropped 7; count of bases not matched to a gene: 9. CDR3 residues: CAWSRPAGGGNEQFF. CDR3 nucleotide sequence: TGTGCCTGGAGTCGGCCTGCGGGGGGGGGAAATGAGCAGTTCTTC.

CDR3 in DNA: TGTGCCAGCAGCCAATTAGGGACTAGCGATCCCTACGAGCAGTACTTC. Amino acid sequence: CASSQLGTSDPYEQYF. The rearrangement uses TRBV4-2 and TRBJ2-7; 10 nucleotides align to TRBD2. CDR1 is LGHNA and CDR2 is YNFKEQ in the germline V gene. V trimming: 2 bases; J trimming: 2 bases; junction bases outside the gene matches: 6. This CDR3 comprises 16 residues.

The gene calls are TRBV15 and TRBJ1-2, with TRBD1 matching 7 bases. The CDR3 consists of 13 residues. The germline CDR1 and CDR2 sequences are LNHNV and YYDKDF (reference sequence). Trimming cost V 3 bases and J 4 bases; bases outside gene matches: 2. The chain's CDR3 is CATSRGQSYGYTF. The DNA of the CDR3 is TGTGCCACCAGCAGGGGACAGAGCTATGGCTACACCTTC.

This sequence joins TRBV11-3 and TRBJ2-1; 11 bases map to TRBD2. V was pared by 1 base and J by 4 bases, with 3 bases of the junction left unmatched. CDR3 size: 16 residues. The germline V gene has CDR1 SGHNT and CDR2 YENEEA. The CDR3 loop reads CASSLGGTSGYNEQFF. CDR3 sequence (DNA): TGTGCCAGCAGCTTAGGTGGGACTAGCGGTTACAATGAGCAGTTCTTC. Supplemented by reference TRBV11-3 and TRBJ2-1, the full variable domain reads EAGVVQSPRYKIIEKKQPVAFWCNPISGHNTLYWYLQNLGQGPELLIRYENEEAVDDSQLPKDRFSAERLKGVDSTLKIQPAELGDSAVYLCASSLGGTSGYNEQFFGPGTRLTVL.

This chain uses TRBV19 with TRBJ2-2; 8 bases align to TRBD2. This CDR3 spans 14 amino acids. CDR1 is LNHDA and CDR2 is SQIVND in the germline V gene (reference sequence). The V gene end was trimmed by 9 bases and the J gene end by 5 bases; junction bases not matched to a gene: 8. The CDR3 loop is CASSRGGFTGELFF. The DNA of the CDR3 is TGTGCCAGCTCACGGGGGGGCTTTACCGGGGAGCTGTTTTTT.

The V gene is TRBV18, the J gene TRBJ2-7, with 9 nucleotides matching TRBD1. The length of the CDR3 is 13 residues. From germline, CDR1 is KGHSH and CDR2 LQKENI. With 8 bases clipped from V and 1 base from J, the junction kept 3 bases outside the gene matches. The CDR3 region is CASTQGASYEQYF. CDR3 sequence (DNA): TGTGCCAGCACACAGGGGGCGTCCTACGAGCAGTACTTC.

The J gene is TRBJ2-7, the V gene TRBV5-1; perhaps TRBD1 as D (6 bases). The V gene lost 4 bases and the J gene lost 1 base, with 12 bases spanning the gap. The CDR3 is 14 residues long. Germline V gene data show CDR1 as SGHRS and CDR2 as YFSETQ. The CDR3 protein is CASSKRDISYEQYF. CDR3 coding DNA: TGCGCCAGCAGCAAACGGGACATATCCTACGAGCAGTACTTC.

The CDR3 nucleotides read TGTGCCAGCAGTACTATGGACAAGATTCGGTCCTATGGCTACACCTTC. This gives the protein CASSTMDKIRSYGYTF. The chain carries TRBV28 and TRBJ1-2, with a possible D match to TRBD1 (5 bases). With 5 bases removed from V and 4 bases from J, the gap between germline ends came to 20 bases. Per the germline V gene, CDR1 is MDHEN and CDR2 is SYDVKM. The CDR3 consists of 16 residues.

Concerning this clone: One junction end disagrees with the germline gene, perhaps due to a read error. The genes are TRBV7-7 and TRBJ2-5; 14 nucleotides align to TRBD2. Per the germline V gene, CDR1 is SSHAT and CDR2 is FNYEAQ (reference sequence). The CDR3 totals 16 residues. The CDR3 spells CASSSGLAGVLETQYF. CDR3 DNA sequence: TGTGCTAGCAGCTCGGGACTAGCGGGAGTATTAGAGACCCAGTACTTC.

The chain employs TRBV30 and TRBJ2-1; 7 nucleotides match TRBD2. There are 13 residues in the CDR3. CDR1 and CDR2 from the germline V gene are GTSNPN and SVGIG (reference sequence). Losses at the gene ends were 1 base for V and 7 bases for J; bases not matched to a gene: 4. The CDR3: CAWSGGLYNEQFF. As DNA, the CDR3 is TGTGCCTGGAGTGGGGGACTATATAATGAGCAGTTCTTC.

This clone has just a few counts. This sequence joins TRBV30 and TRBJ2-5; D is possibly TRBD1 (6 bases). CDR1 and CDR2 from the germline V gene are GTSNPN and SVGIG (reference sequence). The CDR3 totals 13 residues. The ends were cut back, 3 bases at V and 6 bases at J, with 14 bases in the middle. The CDR3 region is CAWSPAGVQTQYF. DNA for the CDR3: TGTGCCTGGAGCCCGGCAGGGGTGCAGACCCAGTACTTC.

The chain couples TRBV4-3 to TRBJ2-1, with 7 bases identical to TRBD2. Trimming cost V 4 bases and J 4 bases; bases outside gene matches: 7. Germline V lookup: CDR1 LGHNA, CDR2 YSLEER. This CDR3 has 15 amino acids. CDR3 sequence: CASSLTSDSYNEQFF. DNA of the CDR3: TGCGCCAGCAGCCTTACTAGCGATTCATACAATGAGCAGTTCTTC.

This chain connects TRBV5-1 to TRBJ2-7; the match to TRBD2 covers 7 bases. Trimming cost V 0 bases and J 1 base; bases outside gene matches: 4. The germline V gene has CDR1 SGHRS and CDR2 YFSETQ. CDR3 length: 15 residues. CDR3 DNA: TGCGCCAGCAGCTTGGATGGGACTACTTCCTACGAGCAGTACTTC. It translates to CASSLDGTTSYEQYF.

This clone was seen only a few times. CDR3 nucleotide sequence: TGCGCCAGCAGTGCCGACGGGGACAGCGGCCTTAGTGTGTTTTTT. Its protein product is CASSADGDSGLSVFF. The chain is built from TRBV10-2 and TRBJ2-2, with TRBD1 identical over 7 bases. The V and J ends lost 4 bases and 15 bases, in that order; junction bases with no gene match: 17. This CDR3 is 15 amino acids long. Germline CDR1 is WSHSY and CDR2 is SAAADI.

The J gene is TRBJ1-2, the V gene TRBV4-1; 10 bases fit TRBD1. Germline V CDR1 and CDR2: MGHRA, YSYEKL. The CDR3 runs 13 residues. The J segment lost 5 bases and the V segment lost 5 bases, leaving 2 bases of the junction unmatched. DNA for the CDR3: TGCGCCAGCAGCAGACAGGGGGCGTATGGCTACACCTTC. Translating gives CASSRQGAYGYTF.

This rearrangement joins TRBV21-1 to TRBJ1-2. TRBV21-1 is annotated as a pseudogene. The length of the CDR3 is 14 residues. CDR3 loop: CASSKPLPGWGYTF. DNA of the CDR3: TGTGCCAGCAGCAAACCCCTGCCGGGGTGGGGCTACACCTTC.

The rearrangement joins TRBV18 to TRBJ2-3; 10 bases are shared with TRBD2. V lost 9 bases, J lost 4 bases, and 4 bases stayed unmatched. Germline lookup yields CDR1 KGHSH and CDR2 LQKENI. The CDR3 is 13 amino acids. CDR3 bases: TGTGCCAGTCTAGCGGGGGTATCAGATACGCAGTATTTT. Amino acid sequence: CASLAGVSDTQYF. The variable domain in full, completed from reference TRBV18 and TRBJ2-3, reads NAGVMQNPRHLVRRRGQEARLRCSPMKGHSHVYWYRQLPEEGLKFMVYLQKENIIDESGMPKERFSAEFPKEGPSILRIQQVVRGDSAAYFCASLAGVSDTQYFGPGTRLTVL.

The V call is TRBV5-1, the J call TRBJ2-1; 9 bases agree with TRBD1. Germline trimming cut 0 bases from V and 8 bases from J; bases unmatched to any gene: 6. CDR1 and CDR2 (germline): SGHRS, YFSETQ. The CDR3 covers 15 residues. The CDR3 coding sequence is TGCGCCAGCAGCTTGGTAGGACAGGGGTCGGATGAGCAGTTCTTC. Translated, it gives CASSLVGQGSDEQFF.

The chain is built from TRBV5-4 and TRBJ1-6, with TRBD1 as a possible D gene (6 bases). The germline V and J ends were trimmed by 0 bases and 6 bases, with 7 bases remaining between them. The CDR3 covers 14 residues. Germline-derived CDR1 and CDR2 are SGHNT and YYREEE (reference sequence). This CDR3 reads CASSLEDSNSPLHF. The DNA for the CDR3 is TGTGCCAGCAGCTTGGAGGACAGTAATTCACCCCTCCACTTT. Full variable domain (missing parts from reference TRBV5-4 and TRBJ1-6): ETGVTQSPTHLIKTRGQQVTLRCSSQSGHNTVSWYQQALGQGPQFIFQYYREEENGRGNFPPRFSGLQFPNYSSELNVNALELDDSALYLCASSLEDSNSPLHFGNGTRLTVT.

Only a few counts were recorded for this clone. The V and J genes are TRBV15 and TRBJ1-4, with 7 bases aligning to TRBD1. The CDR3 has 14 residues. Germline values: CDR1 LNHNV, CDR2 YYDKDF (reference sequence). The junction had 3 bases not matched to a gene; V was cut back by 0 bases and J by 8 bases. The CDR3, as DNA: TGTGCCACCAGCAGAGATAGGGGGCAGGAAAAACTGTTTTTT. It yields the protein CATSRDRGQEKLFF.

V gene TRBV10-1 combines with J gene TRBJ2-5; D is possibly TRBD1 (6 bases). The CDR3 has 17 amino acids. Germline loops: CDR1 WNHNN, CDR2 SYGVQD (reference sequence). The ends were cut back, 8 bases at V and 3 bases at J, with 25 bases in the middle. The CDR3, as DNA: TGCGCCAGCCCATGGGTCGGGACATCGACAAAAAAAGAGACCCAGTACTTC. It is translated as CASPWVGTSTKKETQYF.

The V call is TRBV4-2, the J call TRBJ2-1, with 11 bases that match TRBD2. CDR3 length equals 17 residues. V lost 3 bases, J lost 7 bases, and 11 bases stayed unmatched. From germline, CDR1 is LGHNA and CDR2 YNFKEQ. CDR3 bases: TGTGCCAGCAGCCAGCCCGGCGGGACTAGCGGCCTAAATGAGCAGTTCTTC. Protein product: CASSQPGGTSGLNEQFF.

This sequence joins TRBV7-3 and TRBJ2-5; 7 bases line up with TRBD1. The J call may be incorrect, as the DNA end agrees better with TRBJ2-7. Germline V gives CDR1 SGHTA, CDR2 FQGTGA. This CDR3 is 13 amino acids long. The CDR3 region has the DNA TGTGCCAGCAGCTTAGGGACAGAGTACGAGCAGTACTTC. Translation gives CASSLGTEYEQYF.